This TCR beta chain derives from a study of blood T cell repertoires in COVID-19. Study at large: Spain, Italy and the United States supplied samples that represented acute and convalescent COVID-19.

Data came from immunoSEQ multiplex PCR; TCRdb stores just in-frame clones and leaves some out. The table has 190,000 or so clones, around 86% seen once. Trimming removed 0 bases from V and 5 bases from J; junction bases left unmatched: 6. The CDR3 totals 17 residues. Germline V gives CDR1 LGHNA, CDR2 YNFKEQ. Specimen: peripheral blood. The chain uses TRBV4-2 and TRBJ1-5; 11 bases fit TRBD1. This TCR derives from a woman in her 30s with active or convalescent COVID-19. In nucleotides, the CDR3 is TGTGCCAGCAGCCAAGATAGTGGGACAGGGGGTTATCAGCCCCAGCATTTT. Residues: CASSQDSGTGGYQPQHF.